Listed below are T cell receptor beta chains from one sample, sequenced in a study of blood T cell repertoires in COVID-19. Clones were read by immunoSEQ multiplex PCR, and TCRdb kept only the in-frame ones, dropping some. The sample holds roughly 410,000 clones, around 89% seen once. The sequenced material came from peripheral blood. These receptors all stem from a man aged 40-50 years with acute or convalescent COVID-19. CDR3s include the opening cysteine and the closing phenylalanine or tryptophan. Each record gives: J gene, clone size, V gene, D gene, CDR3 protein, CDR3 DNA. D genes are given only for firm matches. Clone sizes are given selectively: once, few, many, or a class where the clone is expanded.

J gene: TRBJ2-1; clone size: -; V gene: TRBV28; D gene: TRBD2; CDR3 protein: CASTPIGGGTSGIRSSYNEQFF; CDR3 DNA: TGTGCCAGCACTCCGATAGGAGGGGGGACTAGCGGGATCAGGAGCTCCTACAATGAGCAGTTCTTC
J gene: TRBJ2-4; clone size: -; V gene: TRBV2; D gene: TRBD2; CDR3 protein: CASSETSGRERGNIQYF; CDR3 DNA: TGTGCCAGCAGTGAGACTAGCGGGAGGGAACGGGGAAACATTCAGTACTTC
J gene: TRBJ1-1; clone size: -; V gene: TRBV9; D gene: -; CDR3 protein: CASNPTGSTEAFF; CDR3 DNA: TGTGCCAGCAACCCGACAGGATCCACTGAAGCTTTCTTT
J gene: TRBJ1-2; clone size: -; V gene: TRBV11-2; D gene: -; CDR3 protein: CASSLDRLLGQHF; CDR3 DNA: TGTGCCAGCAGCTTAGATCGATTACTAGGACAGCACTTC
J gene: TRBJ1-6; clone size: -; V gene: TRBV15; D gene: -; CDR3 protein: CATSRDGRDSPLHF; CDR3 DNA: TGTGCCACCAGCAGAGATGGGAGAGATTCACCCCTCCACTTT
J gene: TRBJ2-7; clone size: few; V gene: TRBV12-1; D gene: -; CDR3 protein: CASSFYQTSGTSYEQYF; CDR3 DNA: TGTGCCAGCAGCTTCTACCAAACTAGCGGAACTTCCTACGAGCAGTACTTC
J gene: TRBJ2-5; clone size: -; V gene: TRBV20-1; D gene: -; CDR3 protein: CSARLAETQYF; CDR3 DNA: TGCAGTGCTAGACTAGCGGAGACCCAGTACTTC
J gene: TRBJ1-1; clone size: once; V gene: TRBV30; D gene: -; CDR3 protein: CAWSGLRQVWAFF; CDR3 DNA: TGTGCCTGGAGTGGGCTCCGACAGGTTTGGGCTTTCTTT
J gene: TRBJ2-5; clone size: -; V gene: TRBV6-5; D gene: TRBD2; CDR3 protein: CASSYEAGGGQETQYF; CDR3 DNA: TGTGCCAGCAGTTACGAGGCGGGGGGTGGGCAAGAGACCCAGTACTTC
J gene: TRBJ1-1; clone size: -; V gene: TRBV28; D gene: -; CDR3 protein: CASSQGGENTEAFF; CDR3 DNA: TGTGCCAGCAGTCAGGGTGGGGAGAACACTGAAGCTTTCTTT
J gene: TRBJ1-2; clone size: -; V gene: TRBV24-1; D gene: TRBD1; CDR3 protein: CATSDLDRDYGYTF; CDR3 DNA: TGTGCCACCAGTGACCTCGACAGGGACTATGGCTACACCTTC